These T cell receptor beta chains were read from a single sample in a study of blood T cell repertoires in COVID-19. Some clones are missing from TCRdb's copy, which holds only in-frame ones; the method was immunoSEQ multiplex PCR. The sample comprises over 65,000 clones, about 81% of which are singletons, and 9% to 9.5% rests with the top ten. Sequencing was done on a sample of peripheral blood. The receptors were sampled from a human donor in a cohort sampled during active COVID-19. Each CDR3 is given without its conserved first and last residue.

J gene: TRBJ2-3
V gene: TRBV6-1
CDR3 protein: ASSEGTDLTDTQY

J gene: TRBJ2-3
V gene: TRBV6-5
CDR3 protein: ASSYHRKRETQY

J gene: TRBJ2-3
V gene: TRBV30
CDR3 protein: AWSLTGGKDTQY

J gene: TRBJ1-2
V gene: TRBV14
CDR3 protein: ASSQSRGSSYGYT

J gene: TRBJ2-7
V gene: TRBV6-5
CDR3 protein: ASSTRQGAYEQY

J gene: TRBJ2-7
V gene: TRBV28
CDR3 protein: ASSLGVEGETYEQY

J gene: TRBJ2-3
V gene: TRBV9
CDR3 protein: ASSGTQDTQY

J gene: TRBJ2-1
V gene: TRBV7-9
CDR3 protein: ASVRLAEQF

J gene: TRBJ1-1
V gene: TRBV20-1
CDR3 protein: SEAGNTEAF

J gene: TRBJ2-1
V gene: TRBV7-9
CDR3 protein: ASSPPSGRVTYNEQF

J gene: TRBJ2-1
V gene: TRBV6-1
CDR3 protein: ASSEAYFLNEQF

J gene: TRBJ2-7
V gene: TRBV28
CDR3 protein: ASSLSTGTGDDEQY

J gene: TRBJ1-1
V gene: TRBV6-2/TRBV6-3
CDR3 protein: ASSYDVTGHEDEAF

J gene: TRBJ2-5
V gene: TRBV5-4
CDR3 protein: ASSQATQETQY

J gene: TRBJ2-7
V gene: TRBV14
CDR3 protein: ASSLQSGSAYEQY

J gene: TRBJ2-7
V gene: TRBV5-1
CDR3 protein: ASSLGQFEQY